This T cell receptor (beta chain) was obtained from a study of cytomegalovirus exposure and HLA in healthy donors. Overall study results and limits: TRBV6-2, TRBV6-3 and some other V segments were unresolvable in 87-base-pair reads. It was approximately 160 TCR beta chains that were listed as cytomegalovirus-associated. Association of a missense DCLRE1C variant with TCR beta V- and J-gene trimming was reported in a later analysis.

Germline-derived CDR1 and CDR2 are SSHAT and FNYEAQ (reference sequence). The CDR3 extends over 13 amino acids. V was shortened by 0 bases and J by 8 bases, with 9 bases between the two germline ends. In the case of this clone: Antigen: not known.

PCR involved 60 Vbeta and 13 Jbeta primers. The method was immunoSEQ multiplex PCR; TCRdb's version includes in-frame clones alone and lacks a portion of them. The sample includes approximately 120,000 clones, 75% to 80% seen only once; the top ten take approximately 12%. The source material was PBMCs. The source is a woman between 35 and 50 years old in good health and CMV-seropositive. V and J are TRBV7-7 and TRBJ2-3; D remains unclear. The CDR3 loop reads CASSLALVGTQYF. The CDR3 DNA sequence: TGTGCCAGCAGCTTAGCCCTAGTGGGTACGCAGTATTTT.